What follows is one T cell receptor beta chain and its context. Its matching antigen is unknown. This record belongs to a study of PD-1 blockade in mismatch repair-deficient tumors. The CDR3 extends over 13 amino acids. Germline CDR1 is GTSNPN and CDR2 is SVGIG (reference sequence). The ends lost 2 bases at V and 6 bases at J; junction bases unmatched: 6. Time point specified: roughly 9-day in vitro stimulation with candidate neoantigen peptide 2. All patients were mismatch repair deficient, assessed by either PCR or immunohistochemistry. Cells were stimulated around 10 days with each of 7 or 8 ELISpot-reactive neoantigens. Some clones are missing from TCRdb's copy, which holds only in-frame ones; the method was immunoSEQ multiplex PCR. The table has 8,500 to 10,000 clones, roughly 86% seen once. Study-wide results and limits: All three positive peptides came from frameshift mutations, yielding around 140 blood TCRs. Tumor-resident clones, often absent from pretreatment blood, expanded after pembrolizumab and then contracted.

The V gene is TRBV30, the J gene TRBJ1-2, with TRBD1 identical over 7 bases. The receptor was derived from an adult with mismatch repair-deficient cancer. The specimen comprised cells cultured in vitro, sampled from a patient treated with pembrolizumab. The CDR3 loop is CAWSYSGTDGYTF. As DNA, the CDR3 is TGTGCCTGGAGTTATTCCGGGACAGATGGCTACACCTTC.